This TCR beta chain was observed in a study of blood T cell repertoires in COVID-19. The overall study: COVID-19 samples collected from the United States, Italy and Spain covered acute and convalescent phases.

The authors' processing: Amplifying reference gene primers gave estimates of nucleated cell counts. Profiling relied on immunoSEQ multiplex PCR, and the TCRdb table lists in-frame clones only, not all of them. V and J calls plus clone size are reproduced from that table; the DNA served to infer D and trimming. The sample has hundreds of thousands of clones; roughly 89% are singletons. Individuals drawn from under 30 US areas were about 18 to 95 years old. Cohorts were assigned according to the clinical history that participants reported. Germline assignment: CDR1 SGHNT and CDR2 YYREEE (reference sequence). Trimming removed 4 bases from V and 2 bases from J, with 15 bases in between. CDR3 length: 15 residues.

Sequencing was done on a sample of PBMCs or T cells enriched from blood (not recorded which). The receptor was isolated from a woman younger than 30 who had recovered from COVID-19. The chain uses TRBV5-4 and TRBJ1-1; unclear D gene. CDR3 protein: CASSDRGSDNTEAFF. The DNA for the CDR3 is TGTGCCAGCAGCGATCGAGGGTCCGACAACACTGAAGCTTTCTTT.